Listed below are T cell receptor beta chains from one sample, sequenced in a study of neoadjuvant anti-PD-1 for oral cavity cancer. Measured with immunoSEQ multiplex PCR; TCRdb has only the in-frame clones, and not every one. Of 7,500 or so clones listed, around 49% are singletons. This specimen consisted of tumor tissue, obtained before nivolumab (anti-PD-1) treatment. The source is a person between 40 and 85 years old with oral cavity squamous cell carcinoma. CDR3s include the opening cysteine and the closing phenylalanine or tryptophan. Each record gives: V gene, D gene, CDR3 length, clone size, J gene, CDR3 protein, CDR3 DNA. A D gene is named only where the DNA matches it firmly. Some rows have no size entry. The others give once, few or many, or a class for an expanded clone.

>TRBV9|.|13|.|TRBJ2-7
CASSVDGDYEQYF
TGTGCCAGCAGCGTAGATGGGGACTACGAGCAGTACTTC
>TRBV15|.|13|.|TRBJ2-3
CATRLPTTDTQYF
TGTGCCACCAGACTACCGACAACAGATACGCAGTATTTT
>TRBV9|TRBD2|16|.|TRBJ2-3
CASSVAAGTSTDTQYF
TGTGCCAGCAGCGTAGCAGCGGGGACGAGCACAGATACGCAGTATTTT
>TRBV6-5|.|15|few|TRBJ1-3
CASRPLAREWNTIYF
TGTGCCAGCAGACCCTTAGCCAGGGAGTGGAACACCATATATTTT
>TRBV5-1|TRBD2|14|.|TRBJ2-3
CASRAGESTDTQYF
TGCGCCAGCAGAGCGGGAGAAAGCACAGATACGCAGTATTTT
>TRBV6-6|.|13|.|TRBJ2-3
CASSLGKWDTQYF
TGTGCCAGCAGTCTGGGGAAGTGGGATACGCAGTATTTT
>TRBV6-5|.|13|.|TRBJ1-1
CASRRGRDAEAFF
TGTGCCAGCAGGCGAGGTAGGGACGCTGAAGCTTTCTTT
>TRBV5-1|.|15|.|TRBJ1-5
CASSLGESPNQPQHF
TGCGCCAGCAGCCTAGGTGAAAGTCCCAATCAGCCCCAGCATTTT
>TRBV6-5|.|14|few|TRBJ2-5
CATKPGDDRKTQYF
TGTGCCACCAAACCGGGAGACGATAGAAAGACCCAGTACTTC
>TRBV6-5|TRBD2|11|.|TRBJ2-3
CASSSSGTQYF
TGTGCCAGCAGTTCTAGCGGTACGCAGTATTTT
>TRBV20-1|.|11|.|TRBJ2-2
CSAANTGELFF
TGCAGTGCCGCCAACACCGGGGAGCTGTTTTTT